Below, 2 T cell receptor beta chains from the same sample are listed, as sequenced in a study of post-analysis software for immune sequencing data. Study-wide results and caveats: TRBV5-6, TRBV5-1 and TRBV20-1 were among a handful of TRBV segments more frequent in patients than controls.

Tagging with unique molecular identifiers was a feature of the TCR beta cDNA libraries. In TCRdb, the PCR reads were re-called with MiXCR into one record per CDR3 protein. This table holds 750,000 to 950,000 distinct CDR3 sequences, approximately 53% found once. These receptors' antigens are unknown. The material sequenced was blood. All receptors come from a girl aged 10-17 years with multiple sclerosis.

This clonotype was observed a few times. V is TRBV29-1 and J is TRBJ1-1; D is undetermined. V was cut by 5 bases and J by 8 bases, with 21 bases left in between. Germline CDR1 is SQVTM and CDR2 is ANQGSEA. The CDR3 consists of 14 residues. DNA for the CDR3: TGCAGCGTTCGTCTTTGGGCGGGCGAAGGGGAAGCTTTCTTT. Amino acid sequence: CSVRLWAGEGEAFF.

The chain employs TRBV19 and TRBJ2-7; D might be TRBD2 (5 bases). Germline V gene data show CDR1 as LNHDA and CDR2 as SQIVND (reference sequence). This CDR3 has 13 amino acids. Trimming pared 10 bases from V and 3 bases from J, leaving 16 bases between. The CDR3 nucleotides read TGTGCCACCTCGGGAAGGGTCAACTACGAGCAGTACTTC. Encoded protein: CATSGRVNYEQYF.